What follows are 4 T cell receptor beta chains derived from one specimen sequenced in a study of Graves' ophthalmopathy and Graves' hyperthyroidism (dated 2018 in TCRdb). TCRdb records Illumina HiSeq 2000 as the sequencer. For repertoire sequencing, the TCR beta CDR3 regions were amplified from RNA transcripts. The first round was an RT-PCR using HTBI primers with the Qiagen OneStep RT-PCR kit, and this first round was followed by a second-round multiplex PCR, then size selection and purification. In-frame beta chains were kept once TCRdb had trimmed the public reads at Q25 with fastp and called clones with MiXCR. Entries are consolidated by CDR3 protein sequence, retaining the most common genes and DNA. This sample gives roughly 410,000 distinct CDR3 sequences in total; roughly 14% of them show up just once. Clones ranked in the top ten supply 5.5% to 8% of the sample. The sequencing sample was made of peripheral blood. The receptor set was obtained from a woman younger than 30 with stable Graves' hyperthyroidism. Donor details come from another sample of the same person, matched by shared clones.

This clonotype has a count of ten or more. The CDR3 DNA reads as TGTGCCAGCAGTGTAAGTGGGGTTTGGACTGAAGCTTTCTTT. This sequence encodes CASSVSGVWTEAFF. The chain combines TRBV7-8 with TRBJ1-1; D call uncertain. Germline values: CDR1 SGHVS, CDR2 FQNEAQ. Between the trimmed V and J ends, which lost 6 bases and 5 bases, there was a span of 16 bases. The CDR3 is made up of 14 amino acids.

This chain links TRBV12-3 or TRBV12-4 with TRBJ1-1; D ambiguous. The CDR3 is 12 residues long. The V end lost 5 bases, the J end lost 7 bases, and 11 bases lay between the germline ends. The CDR3 coding sequence is TGTGCCAGCAGTGAGGTACGGATTGAAGCTTTCTTT. Encoded protein: CASSEVRIEAFF.

The table lists this clonotype with many counts. V is TRBV6-5 and J is TRBJ1-1, with a weak D call TRBD1 (5 bases). The V gene lost 2 bases and the J gene lost 9 bases, with 25 bases spanning the gap. CDR1 and CDR2 from the germline V gene are MNHEY and SVGAGI. The CDR3 covers 17 residues. CDR3 in amino acids: CASSYDTGEVSEGKAFF. The CDR3 DNA sequence: TGTGCCAGCAGTTACGACACGGGGGAGGTGTCGGAGGGGAAAGCTTTCTTT.

In this sample, this clonotype turned up many times. The chain carries TRBV6-4 and TRBJ1-1; the D is unclear. CDR1 is MRHNA and CDR2 is SNTAGT in the germline V gene. V was cut by 3 bases and J by 2 bases, with 7 bases left in between. The CDR3 runs to 13 residues. CDR3 nucleotide sequence: TGTGCCAGCAGTGATATTCCCAACACTGAAGCTTTCTTT. Encoded protein: CASSDIPNTEAFF.